The T cell receptor beta chain described here comes from a study of CD8 T cells in Susac syndrome. The V and J ends lost 1 base and 11 bases respectively, with 14 bases between them. This CDR3 is 13 amino acids long. Germline-derived CDR1 and CDR2 are SEHNR and FQNEAQ (reference sequence). The RNA input was about 0.5 to 1 ug, and it was reverse transcribed with random hexamers. A multiplex approach, immunoSEQ multiplex PCR, amplified TCR beta CDR3 across 54 Vbeta and 13 Jbeta. MiXCR, applied by TCRdb to the immunoSEQ multiplex PCR reads, yields one record per CDR3 protein. The table has approximately 160,000 distinct CDR3 sequences, approximately 93% seen once. CD8+ and CD4+ T cells circulating in blood were sequenced for TCR beta. Treatment-naive patients with stable or active relapsing-remitting disease were the multiple sclerosis controls.

Input material: CD4+ T cells from PBMCs. The chain links TRBV7-9 to TRBJ1-1; D unclear. This receptor was identified in a human donor with multiple sclerosis. The CDR3 DNA sequence: TGTGCCAGCAGCTTAGAGGAGAGGGCGGGCGCTTTCTTT. Residues: CASSLEERAGAFF.